The 28 T cell receptor beta chains given below trace back to one sample, sequenced in a study of cytomegalovirus exposure and HLA in healthy donors. Libraries were prepared by immunoSEQ multiplex PCR; TCRdb keeps only in-frame clonotypes and omits some of them. The profile shows about 68,000 clones, about 96% of them singletons. Sequenced input: PBMCs. The receptors here all came from a man between 18 and 35 years old in good health and CMV-seronegative.

The table lists this clone with a count of one. V and J are TRBV30 and TRBJ2-7; D gene unclear. Trimming cost V 3 bases and J 0 bases, with 9 bases left between them. Germline V CDR1 and CDR2: GTSNPN, SVGIG (reference sequence). CDR3 length: 13 residues. This CDR3 reads CAWSIESSYEQYF. The DNA of the CDR3 is TGTGCCTGGAGCATTGAGAGCTCCTACGAGCAGTACTTC.

Turning to this clone: Other DNA sequences in the sample encode the same CDR3. This rearrangement joins TRBV19 to TRBJ1-1; D gene unclear. CDR3 size: 15 residues. Germline V CDR1 and CDR2: LNHDA, SQIVND (reference sequence). The V and J ends lost 1 base and 0 bases respectively, with 9 bases between them. The CDR3: CASSIGGGMNTEAFF. The CDR3 region has the DNA TGTGCCAGTAGTATAGGGGGAGGAATGAACACTGAAGCTTTCTTT.

CDR3 loop: CASSRQGEGGETQYF. The CDR3 nucleotides are TGTGCCAGCAGTCGACAGGGGGAGGGCGGGGAGACCCAGTACTTC. V is TRBV6-5 and J is TRBJ2-5; 9 bases match TRBD1. CDR3 length: 15 amino acids. Germline-derived CDR1 and CDR2 are MNHEY and SVGAGI. V shed 5 bases, J shed 5 bases, and the junction held 9 bases outside the gene matches.

By share of the sample, this clone is medium-sized. The chain carries TRBV29-1 and TRBJ2-7; unclear D gene. The CDR3 sequence is 13 residues long. V was cut by 4 bases and J by 2 bases, with 12 bases left in between. Germline CDR1 is SQVTM and CDR2 is ANQGSEA. The CDR3 nucleotides read TGCAGCGTTGTAACACCGAATACCTACGAGCAGTACTTC. This encodes CSVVTPNTYEQYF.

This clone has a single count. The rearrangement joins TRBV11-2 to TRBJ2-7; the D gene is possibly TRBD2 (6 bases). The V end lost 1 base, the J end lost 4 bases, and 11 bases lay between the germline ends. From germline, CDR1 is SGHAT and CDR2 FQNNGV. This CDR3 contains 14 residues. The CDR3 DNA reads as TGTGCCAGCAGCTTAGTTGAGGCGGGATACGAGCAGTACTTC. It codes for CASSLVEAGYEQYF. The whole variable domain, filled in from reference TRBV11-2 and TRBJ2-7, reads EAGVAQSPRYKIIEKRQSVAFWCNPISGHATLYWYQQILGQGPKLLIQFQNNGVVDDSQLPKDRFSAERLKGVDSTLKIQPAKLEDSAVYLCASSLVEAGYEQYFGPGTRLTVT.

The chain employs TRBV4-1 and TRBJ2-5; D is ambiguous. Germline V gene lookup returns CDR1 MGHRA and CDR2 YSYEKL. The ends were cut back, 0 bases at V and 1 base at J, with 15 bases in the middle. CDR3 size: 17 residues. The DNA for the CDR3 is TGCGCCAGCAGCCAAGATCTGGAATGGGCCCCCCAAGAGACCCAGTACTTC. Encoded protein: CASSQDLEWAPQETQYF.

The J gene is TRBJ1-1, the V gene TRBV2; D is perhaps TRBD1 (5 bases). The length of the CDR3 is 15 residues. From germline, CDR1 is SNHLY and CDR2 FYNNEI. V was shortened by 1 base and J by 5 bases, with 14 bases between the two germline ends. The CDR3 reads CASSEGTWGETEAFF. The CDR3 coding sequence is TGTGCCAGCAGTGAAGGTACGTGGGGGGAAACTGAAGCTTTCTTT.

The chain combines TRBV5-6 with TRBJ1-2, with a weak D call TRBD1 (5 bases). CDR3 size: 14 residues. V was trimmed by 0 bases and J by 6 bases, leaving 12 bases between them. The V gene's germline CDR1 is SGHDT and CDR2 YYEEEE. CDR3 sequence: CASSLAQGGDGYTF. DNA for the CDR3: TGTGCCAGCAGCTTGGCTCAGGGTGGTGATGGCTACACCTTC.

The chain employs TRBV14 and TRBJ2-2; perhaps TRBD2 as D (6 bases). The CDR3 contains 15 residues. V dropped 0 bases and J dropped 13 bases, with 18 bases sitting between them. Per the germline V gene, CDR1 is SGHDN and CDR2 is FVKESK. The CDR3 sequence is CASSQEGGLSQRLFF. CDR3 in DNA: TGTGCCAGCAGCCAAGAGGGGGGACTGAGTCAAAGGCTGTTTTTT.

CDR3 DNA sequence: TGTGCCAGCTCCCCCGGTGACAGAAACTATGGCTACACCTTC. Encoded protein: CASSPGDRNYGYTF. The chain joins TRBV18 to TRBJ1-2; possible D gene TRBD1, 5 bases. This CDR3 spans 14 amino acids. Between the trimmed V and J ends, which lost 6 bases and 2 bases, there was a span of 13 bases. The germline V gene has CDR1 KGHSH and CDR2 LQKENI.

V is TRBV19 and J is TRBJ1-1, with D perhaps TRBD1 (6 bases). Deletions cut 7 bases from V and 1 base from J, with 16 bases between. The CDR3 is made up of 15 amino acids. Germline CDR1 is LNHDA and CDR2 is SQIVND (reference sequence). CDR3 in DNA: TGTGCCAGTAAGAAAGCCGGGACACAGAACACTGAAGCTTTCTTT. This encodes CASKKAGTQNTEAFF.

DNA for the CDR3: TGTGCCAGCAGCTTAGGATCAGCGAACACCGGGGAGCTGTTTTTT. It is translated as CASSLGSANTGELFF. V is TRBV7-6 and J is TRBJ2-2; D is unresolved. V was shortened by 1 base and J by 0 bases, with 6 bases between the two germline ends. The CDR3 totals 15 residues. The germline V gene encodes CDR1 SGHVS and CDR2 FNYEAQ.

V and J are TRBV7-2 and TRBJ1-1; D not certain. Trimming stripped 5 bases from V and 3 bases from J, with 10 bases between. The length of the CDR3 is 13 residues. The germline CDR1 and CDR2 sequences are SGHTA and FQGNSA. CDR3 sequence: CASSVQRDTEAFF. Here the CDR3 DNA reads TGTGCCAGCAGCGTGCAGCGGGACACTGAAGCTTTCTTT. Looking up the rest from reference TRBV7-2 and TRBJ1-1 gives the full variable domain: GAGVSQSPSNKVTEKGKDVELRCDPISGHTALYWYRQSLGQGLEFLIYFQGNSAPDKSGLPSDRFSAERTGGSVSTLTIQRTQQEDSAVYLCASSVQRDTEAFFGQGTRLTVV.

The J gene is TRBJ2-3, the V gene TRBV19, with D perhaps TRBD1 (5 bases). The CDR3 totals 14 residues. Trimming took 5 bases from V and 2 from J, leaving 11 bases between them. Germline V CDR1 and CDR2: LNHDA, SQIVND (reference sequence). CDR3 amino acids: CASSPRGFTDTQYF. For the CDR3, the DNA is TGTGCCAGTAGTCCAAGGGGTTTCACAGATACGCAGTATTTT.

This chain uses TRBV19 with TRBJ1-2; D remains unclear. The germline CDR1 and CDR2 sequences are LNHDA and SQIVND (reference sequence). CDR3 length: 11 amino acids. V gave up 6 bases and J gave up 8 bases, with 10 bases separating them. CDR3 bases: TGTGCCAGTAGGGGAGTGAAAGGCTACACCTTC. It specifies CASRGVKGYTF.

This clone was seen once. The genes are TRBV7-2 and TRBJ1-1, with D tentatively TRBD1 (6 bases). The CDR3 covers 15 residues. The V end lost 1 base, the J end lost 5 bases, and 14 bases lay between the germline ends. Germline V gives CDR1 SGHTA, CDR2 FQGNSA. For the CDR3, the DNA is TGTGCCAGCAGCTTAGTAGGAGGGGGGGATACTGAAGCTTTCTTT. It yields the protein CASSLVGGGDTEAFF.

The chain carries TRBV19 and TRBJ1-2, with 10 bases matching TRBD1. Trimming took 8 bases from V and 9 from J; bases not matched to a gene: 6. The CDR3 consists of 12 residues. Germline V gives CDR1 LNHDA, CDR2 SQIVND (reference sequence). CDR3 sequence (DNA): TGTGCCAGTCTGGGGGACAGGGGTAGCTACACCTTC. This codes for CASLGDRGSYTF.

The chain employs TRBV4-1 and TRBJ2-2; TRBD1 matches 8 bases. The CDR3 runs to 16 residues. V lost 3 bases to trimming and J lost 5 bases; unmatched junction nucleotides: 8. CDR1 is MGHRA and CDR2 is YSYEKL in the germline V gene. Here the CDR3 DNA reads TGCGCCAGCAGCCAGAGGGACAGGTCGTTAACCGGGGAGCTGTTTTTT. Encoded protein: CASSQRDRSLTGELFF.

This clone was seen once. This chain joins TRBV5-1 and TRBJ2-2, with TRBD1 matching 8 bases. Germline assignment: CDR1 SGHRS and CDR2 YFSETQ. V trimming: 3 bases; J trimming: 4 bases; junction bases outside the gene matches: 8. This CDR3 comprises 16 residues. CDR3 in amino acids: CASSSGQGLSTGELFF. CDR3 bases: TGCGCCAGCAGCTCCGGACAGGGTCTGAGCACCGGGGAGCTGTTTTTT.

The rearrangement uses TRBV19 and TRBJ1-4; D is possibly TRBD1 (5 bases). V was trimmed by 5 bases and J by 0 bases, leaving 10 bases between them. There are 15 residues in the CDR3. Germline loops: CDR1 LNHDA, CDR2 SQIVND (reference sequence). CDR3 sequence: CASSDTGATNEKLFF. DNA for the CDR3: TGTGCCAGTAGTGACACGGGGGCAACTAATGAAAAACTGTTTTTT.

V is TRBV6-1 and J is TRBJ1-1; no firm D call. Trimming removed 7 bases at V and 7 bases at J, with 16 bases between. This CDR3 is 13 amino acids long. The germline V gene has CDR1 MNHNS and CDR2 SASEGT. For the CDR3, the DNA is TGTGCCAGCAAGGAGGTGGGGTCGATTGAAGCTTTCTTT. Translated, it gives CASKEVGSIEAFF.

The chain carries TRBV11-1 and TRBJ2-2, with 8 nucleotides matching TRBD1. This CDR3 has 14 residues. Germline V gene sequence: CDR1 SGHAT, CDR2 FQDESV (reference sequence). V lost 5 bases and J lost 6; bases outside the gene matches: 5. CDR3 DNA sequence: TGTGCCAGCAGCCTCGGACAGGGTGCCGGGGAGCTGTTTTTT. Translated, it gives CASSLGQGAGELFF.

The chain joins TRBV19 to TRBJ1-2; the D gene is possibly TRBD1 (5 bases). V lost 4 bases and J lost 1, with 16 bases in between. This CDR3 region has 16 residues. CDR1 and CDR2 from the germline V gene are LNHDA and SQIVND (reference sequence). CDR3 in amino acids: CASSTQTVNSNYGYTF. For the CDR3, the DNA is TGTGCCAGTAGTACCCAGACAGTAAATAGTAACTATGGCTACACCTTC.

There are a few counts of this clone. This CDR3 reads CASSLEADNSPLHF. In DNA form, the CDR3 reads TGCGCCAGCAGCTTGGAGGCGGATAATTCACCCCTCCACTTT. The V and J genes are TRBV5-1 and TRBJ1-6; D remains unclear. Trimming took off 0 bases at V and 5 bases at J, with 6 bases between the two ends. Germline assignment: CDR1 SGHRS and CDR2 YFSETQ. The CDR3 extends over 14 amino acids.

The chain uses TRBV18 and TRBJ2-7; 9 nucleotides align to TRBD1. This CDR3 has 15 amino acids. Germline CDR1 is KGHSH and CDR2 is LQKENI. J was trimmed by 5 bases and V by 3 bases; bases with no gene match: 8. The CDR3 DNA is TGTGCCAGCTCACCCTCAAACACAGGGGGCAACGAGCAGTACTTC. Its protein product is CASSPSNTGGNEQYF.

This rearrangement joins TRBV28 to TRBJ1-5; D is perhaps TRBD1 (6 bases). The germline gives CDR1 MDHEN, CDR2 SYDVKM. Between the trimmed V and J ends, which lost 6 bases and 2 bases, there was a span of 26 bases. The CDR3 loop spans 19 amino acids. This CDR3 is CASSPRRAGVSLGNQPQHF. The CDR3 nucleotides are TGTGCCAGCAGCCCCCGGCGCGCAGGGGTGTCTTTGGGCAATCAGCCCCAGCATTTT. Complete variable domain (other parts from reference TRBV28 and TRBJ1-5): DVKVTQSSRYLVKRTGEKVFLECVQDMDHENMFWYRQDPGLGLRLIYFSYDVKMKEKGDIPEGYSVSREKKERFSLILESASTNQTSMYLCASSPRRAGVSLGNQPQHFGDGTRLSIL.

This chain links TRBV5-4 with TRBJ2-6; D not resolved. Germline V lookup: CDR1 SGHNT, CDR2 YYREEE (reference sequence). This CDR3 is built from 15 residues. The V end lost 6 bases, the J end lost 0 bases, and 10 bases lay between the germline ends. The CDR3 DNA is TGTGCCAGCACTCCTTTCCTCTCTGGGGCCAACGTCCTGACTTTC. Translated, it gives CASTPFLSGANVLTF.

This rearrangement joins TRBV7-9 to TRBJ2-7, with 12 bases aligning to TRBD2. CDR3 length equals 15 residues. V shed 4 bases, J shed 6 bases, and the junction held 7 bases outside the gene matches. Looked up from germline, CDR1 is SEHNR and CDR2 is FQNEAQ (reference sequence). CDR3 residues: CASSSSGTSGFEQYF. The CDR3 nucleotides read TGTGCCAGCAGCTCTTCCGGGACTAGCGGGTTCGAGCAGTACTTC.